The entry that follows covers one TCR beta chain sequence. Its antigen is currently unknown. V was pared by 7 bases and J by 0 bases, with 9 bases between. The CDR3 totals 14 residues. Germline values: CDR1 MRHNA, CDR2 SNTAGT. What was sequenced were expressed TCRB transcripts, since all of the isolated RNA had been reverse transcribed. Data came from immunoSEQ multiplex PCR; TCRdb stores just in-frame clones and leaves some out. The repertoire has fewer than 350,000 clones, approximately 15% of them found once; the top ten carry less than 0.02%. This sample was included in a study of beta chain features in type 1 diabetes. Study-level results: All four CD4+ subsets from Type 1 diabetes patients carried moderately but significantly shorter TCRB CDR3s. Patients' naive, central memory and regulatory TCRB repertoires appeared more alike than those of healthy donors.

This sequence originates from a man between 18 and 29 years old with type 1 diabetes. This chain links TRBV6-4 with TRBJ2-2; D is possibly TRBD1 (5 bases). Sequencing input: naive CD4+ T cells from blood. The CDR3 protein is CASTKTANTGELFF. The CDR3 DNA reads TGTGCCAGCACGAAGACAGCGAACACCGGGGAGCTGTTTTTT.